These T cell receptor beta chains were read from a single sample in a study of shared clonotypes between healthy human individuals. TCRdb's table, derived via immunoSEQ multiplex PCR, lists solely in-frame clones and lacks some. The sample shows some 89,000 clones, around two thirds of them seen only once. The material sequenced was memory CD8+ T cells sorted from blood. These receptors came from a man in his thirties or forties in good health. The CDR3 runs from the conserved cysteine through the conserved F or W. D genes are given only for firm matches. Clone size, where shown, is once, few, many, or a class for clones that have expanded.

CDR3 protein	CDR3 DNA	J gene	clone size	D gene	V gene
CASSQEGGTVQETQYF	TGCGCCAGCAGCCAAGAGGGCGGGACTGTCCAAGAGACCCAGTACTTC	TRBJ2-5	.	.	TRBV4-3
CAWSEVRSNQPQHF	TGTGCCTGGAGTGAGGTGAGGAGCAATCAGCCCCAGCATTTT	TRBJ1-5	many	.	TRBV30
CASRGLRTGQETQYF	TGTGCCAGCAGAGGACTACGGACAGGACAAGAGACCCAGTACTTC	TRBJ2-5	.	.	TRBV11-2
CASKILAGGEAFF	TGCGCCAGCAAAATTCTGGCGGGTGGTGAAGCTTTCTTT	TRBJ1-1	.	.	TRBV4-1
CASSPGLARYQETQYF	TGTGCCAGCAGCCCAGGACTAGCTAGGTACCAAGAGACCCAGTACTTC	TRBJ2-5	once	TRBD2	TRBV7-9
CASSPPVNSATDNEQFF	TGTGCCAGCAGCCCCCCGGTTAATAGCGCGACAGACAATGAGCAGTTCTTC	TRBJ2-1	.	.	TRBV16
CASSWTGGYGYTF	TGTGCCAGCAGCTGGACAGGGGGGTATGGCTACACCTTC	TRBJ1-2	.	TRBD1	TRBV7-6
CASRNLGGSGPGELFF	TGCGCCAGCAGGAACTTAGGGGGTTCAGGGCCCGGGGAGCTGTTTTTT	TRBJ2-2	.	.	TRBV10-2
CASTARGGLDQNGELFF	TGTGCCAGCACCGCAAGGGGTGGACTAGACCAAAACGGGGAGCTGTTTTTT	TRBJ2-2	.	TRBD2	TRBV7-2
CASSLNYGMVSYEQYF	TGTGCCAGCAGCTTAAACTACGGGATGGTTTCCTACGAGCAGTACTTC	TRBJ2-7	once	.	TRBV7-9